This T cell receptor (beta chain) was observed in a study of T cells after yellow fever vaccination (dated by TCRdb to about 2019). For the wider study: The SMART-Seq v4 Ultra Low Input RNA kit was used to prepare libraries from fractions with low cell numbers. To track T-cell clones before and after primary and booster YFV17D yellow fever vaccination, bulk TCR alpha and beta repertoires were sequenced longitudinally. Two healthy male donors, one aged 18 to 30 and one aged 30 to 40 years, made up the cohort. Blood samples were taken at several timepoints before and after primary and secondary immunization, and bulk PBMC replicates and cell subsets were isolated.

This specimen's treatment or condition label, per the study, means: live attenuated yellow fever vaccine strain. At each blood-draw timepoint, two biological replicates of bulk PBMCs were obtained. PBMCs were isolated from peripheral blood using a standard Ficoll-Paque protocol. TriZol was used to extract RNA from bulk PBMCs, from CD4 and CD8 fractions, and from dextramer-positive and dextramer-negative fractions. Synthesis of TCR cDNA relied on 5'RACE template switching, a step that introduced a universal primer site along with unique molecular identifiers. Priming of cDNA synthesis was performed from both the TCR alpha and TCR beta constant segments. Libraries were amplified in two PCR steps, with sample barcodes and sequencing adapters added in the second step. Sequencing of the libraries was done on either Illumina HiSeq 2500 (2x100 bp) or NovaSeq (2x150 bp). As for how the authors treated the data: MIGEC handled demultiplexing of reads and collapsing into UMI consensus sequences, while MiXCR performed V(D)J alignment. Clonotypes responding to the vaccine were identified with edgeR on replicate PBMC samples, with the criteria of FDR below 0.01 and a log2 fold change above 5 up to day 15. CD4 or CD8 identity was assigned to each bulk clonotype according to whether the clonotype was present at higher abundance in the sequenced CD4 repertoire or the sequenced CD8 repertoire. Using fastp at Q25 and MiXCR, TCRdb reprocessed the public reads and kept productive beta chains. Every CDR3 protein is listed once, alongside the most common genes and DNA of its rows. The V and J calls come from TCRdb's annotation, not from the publication. The sample contains 500,000 to 650,000 distinct CDR3 sequences, roughly 12% of them found a single time. The biggest ten clones account for 15% of the sample.

About this clonotype itself: Its antigen remains undetermined. Per-base quality was not reported, and no clone a single base away is much larger than it.

The CDR3, cysteine through phenylalanine, is 17 amino acids long. Just the 51-base CDR3 DNA is kept, in frame starting at base 1. Per the germline V gene, MDHEN is the CDR1 and SYDVKM is the CDR2. Clipping removes 6 bases from V and 5 bases from J, with 12 as the unmatched junction base count. Overall results and qualifications from the work: Computational filtering was needed because FACS-sorted repertoires could contain abundant contaminating clonotypes from the bulk population. Most clones expanded after primary vaccination (approximately 95% of CD4 and over 80% of CD8) were re-detected after the booster, suggesting that broad memory maintenance occurred. A small fraction of clonotypes showed up in both the CD4 and CD8 compartments, probably as a result of convergent recombination. Because only two donors were included in the study, the extent to which the findings can be generalized is limited. The secondary T-cell response was weaker than the primary response but faster, peaking on day 5 instead of day 15.

This receptor was obtained from a man aged 25 to 45 who received the YFV17D yellow fever vaccine. Sequenced here: PBMCs, sampled on the day of the yellow fever booster vaccination. The chain couples TRBV28 to TRBJ2-1; 11 of the junction bases match TRBD1. The CDR3 corresponds to CASSKGDRGRKNNEQFF. The nucleotide sequence is given as TGTGCCAGCAGCAAAGGGGACAGGGGGAGAAAAAACAATGAGCAGTTCTTC. Here the CDR3 is joined to the reference TRBV28 and TRBJ2-1 genes, and the full variable domain is: DVKVTQSSRYLVKRTGEKVFLECVQDMDHENMFWYRQDPGLGLRLIYFSYDVKMKEKGDIPEGYSVSREKKERFSLILESASTNQTSMYLCASSKGDRGRKNNEQFFGPGTRLTVL.